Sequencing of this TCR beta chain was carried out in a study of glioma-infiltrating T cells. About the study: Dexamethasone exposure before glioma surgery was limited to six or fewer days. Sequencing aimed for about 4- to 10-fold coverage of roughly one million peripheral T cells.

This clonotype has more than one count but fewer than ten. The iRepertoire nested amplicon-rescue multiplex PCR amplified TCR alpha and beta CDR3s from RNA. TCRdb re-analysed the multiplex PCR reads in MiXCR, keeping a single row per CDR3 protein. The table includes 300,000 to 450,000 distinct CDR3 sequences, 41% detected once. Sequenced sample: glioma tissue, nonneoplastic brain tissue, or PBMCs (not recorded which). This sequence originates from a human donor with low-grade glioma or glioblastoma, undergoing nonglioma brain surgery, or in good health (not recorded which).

The CDR3 DNA sequence: TGCAGTGCTAGGACAGGGATGGCCTATGGCTACACCTTC. Encoded protein: CSARTGMAYGYTF. The gene calls are TRBV20-1 and TRBJ1-2; TRBD1 matches at 7 bases. The trim removed 3 bases at V and 4 bases at J, leaving 5 bases unmatched. The CDR3 extends over 13 amino acids. Germline assignment: CDR1 DFQATT and CDR2 SNEGSKA (reference sequence).